The present T cell receptor (beta chain) was sequenced within a study of technical replicates of blood from a handful of donors. TCRdb's copy holds only in-frame clones and misses some; the assay was immunoSEQ multiplex PCR. The data contain about 91,000 clones, around 92% of them singletons. Trimming removed 4 bases from V and 6 bases from J, with 7 bases in between. From germline, CDR1 is MNHEY and CDR2 SMNVEV (reference sequence). This CDR3 spans 12 amino acids. The source is a human donor in good health. The sample taken for sequencing was T cells isolated from PBMCs. V usage is TRBV27 and J usage is TRBJ2-1; D is perhaps TRBD2 (6 bases). The CDR3 spells CASSSTSNEQFF. Here the CDR3 DNA reads TGTGCCAGCAGTTCGACTAGCAATGAGCAGTTCTTC.